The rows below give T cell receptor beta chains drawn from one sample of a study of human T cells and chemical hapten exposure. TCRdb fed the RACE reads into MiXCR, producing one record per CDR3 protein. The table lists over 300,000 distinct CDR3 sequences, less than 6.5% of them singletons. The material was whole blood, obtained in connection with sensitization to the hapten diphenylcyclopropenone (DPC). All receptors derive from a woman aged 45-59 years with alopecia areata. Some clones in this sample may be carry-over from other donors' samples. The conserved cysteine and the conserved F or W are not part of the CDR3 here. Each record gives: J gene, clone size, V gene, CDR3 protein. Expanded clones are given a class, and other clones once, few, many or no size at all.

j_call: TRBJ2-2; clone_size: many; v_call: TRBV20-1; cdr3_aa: SAKDRDSAWATGELF
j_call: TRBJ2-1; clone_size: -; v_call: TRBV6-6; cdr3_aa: ASTGTLNEQF
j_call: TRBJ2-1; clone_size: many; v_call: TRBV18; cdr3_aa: ASSPLSPVAGGNEQF
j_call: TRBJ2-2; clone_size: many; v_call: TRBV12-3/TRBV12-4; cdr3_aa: ASSGDRGYNTGELF
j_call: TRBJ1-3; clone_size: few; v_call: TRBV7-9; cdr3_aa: ASSPHPTLGNTIY
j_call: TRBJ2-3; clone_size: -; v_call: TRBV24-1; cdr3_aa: ASSDAGGSDTQY
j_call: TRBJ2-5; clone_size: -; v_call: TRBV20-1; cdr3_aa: SARRSGFQETQY
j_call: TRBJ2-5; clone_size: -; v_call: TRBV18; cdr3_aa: ASSPRDSGGLQETQY
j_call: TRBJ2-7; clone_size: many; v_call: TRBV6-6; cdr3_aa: ASRMDSYEQY
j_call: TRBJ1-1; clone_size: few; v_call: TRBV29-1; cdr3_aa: SFGAWDRGLDTEAF
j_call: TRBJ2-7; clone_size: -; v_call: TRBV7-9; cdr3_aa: AGAFIWSYEQY